This TCR beta chain was sequenced during a study of cytomegalovirus exposure and HLA in healthy donors. The CDR3 covers 14 residues. Germline lookup yields CDR1 SGHTS and CDR2 YDEGEE. Turning to this clone: Its antigen is not identified. The junction and the germline gene differ at one end; a read error may be behind it.

The PCR was carried out with 60 Vbeta primers and 13 Jbeta primers. The repertoire was sequenced with immunoSEQ multiplex PCR; TCRdb's copy has only in-frame clones and lacks some. There are over 110,000 clones in the sample; around three quarters occur only once, and roughly 6.2% lies in the top ten. Study-wide points: In the analysis, some V segments, TRBV6-2 and TRBV6-3 included, were excluded as indistinguishable.

J is TRBJ2-7 and V is TRBV5-8; weak D call: TRBD1 (6 bases). The sample taken for sequencing was PBMCs. The origin of this receptor is a woman between 40 and 55 years old in good health and CMV-seropositive. CDR3 amino acids: CASSFPGQSYERYF. DNA of the CDR3: TGTGCCAGCAGCTTCCCTGGACAGTCCTACGAGCGGTACTTC. Full variable domain (rest looked up from reference TRBV5-8 and TRBJ2-7): EAGVTQSPTHLIKTRGQQATLRCSPISGHTSVYWYQQALGLGLQFLLWYDEGEERNRGNFPPRFSGRQFPNYSSELNVNALELEDSALYLCASSFPGQSYERYFGPGTRLTVT.